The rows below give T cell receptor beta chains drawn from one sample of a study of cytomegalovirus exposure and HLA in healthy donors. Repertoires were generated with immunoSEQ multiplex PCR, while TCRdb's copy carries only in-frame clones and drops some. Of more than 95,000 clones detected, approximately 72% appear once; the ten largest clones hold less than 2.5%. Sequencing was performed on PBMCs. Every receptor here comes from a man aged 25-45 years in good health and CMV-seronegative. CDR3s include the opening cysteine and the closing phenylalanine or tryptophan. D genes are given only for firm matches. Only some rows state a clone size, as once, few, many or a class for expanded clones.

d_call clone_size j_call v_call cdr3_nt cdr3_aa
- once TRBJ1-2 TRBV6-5 TGTGCCAGCAGTTACTCTTGGGGCAGGGAAAACTATGGCTACACCTTC CASSYSWGRENYGYTF
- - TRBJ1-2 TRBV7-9 TGTGCCAGCAGCGTTGGGGCAGGGTTCGGCAGCCTGGATGGCTACACCTTC CASSVGAGFGSLDGYTF
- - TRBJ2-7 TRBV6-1 TGTGCCAGCGAGCCGGGATCACACCCCGAGCAGTACTTC CASEPGSHPEQYF
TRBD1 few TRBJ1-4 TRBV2 TGTGCCAGCAGTTGGACAGGGGGCGATGAAAAACTGTTTTTT CASSWTGGDEKLFF
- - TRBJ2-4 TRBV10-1 TGCGCCAGCAGAGCAGGGAAGGCCAAAAACATTCAGTACTTC CASRAGKAKNIQYF
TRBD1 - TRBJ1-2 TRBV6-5 TGTGCCAGCCGGACCCGGGACAGGGAATCCTATGGCTACACCTTC CASRTRDRESYGYTF
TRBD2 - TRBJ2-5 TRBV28 TGTGCCAGCAGACCCGGGACTAGCGGGAGGGCCGACCAAGAGACCCAGTACTTC CASRPGTSGRADQETQYF
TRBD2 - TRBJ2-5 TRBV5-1 TGCGCCAGCAGCCGGCTAGCGGGAATACCGGAGACCCAGTACTTC CASSRLAGIPETQYF
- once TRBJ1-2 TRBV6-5 TGTGCCAGCAGTTCGAACCCCACAGGGGGCTACACCTTC CASSSNPTGGYTF
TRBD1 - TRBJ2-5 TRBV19 TGTGCCAGTAGTAGTCAGGGGGCAGCTCGAGAGACCCAGTACTTC CASSSQGAARETQYF
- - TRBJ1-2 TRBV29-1 TGCAGCGTTGAAGATCGAACGGGGTGGGGCTACACCTTC CSVEDRTGWGYTF
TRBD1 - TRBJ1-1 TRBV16 TGTGCCAGCAGCCCGCGCGGACAGGGGTTCACTGAAGCTTTCTTT CASSPRGQGFTEAFF
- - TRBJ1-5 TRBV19 TGTGCCAGTACCATACAGGGAGATCAGCCCCAGCATTTT CASTIQGDQPQHF
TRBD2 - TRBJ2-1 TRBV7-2 TGTGCCAGCAGGACTCCGGGACTAGCGGGGTTCAATGAGCAGTTCTTC CASRTPGLAGFNEQFF
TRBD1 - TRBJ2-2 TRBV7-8 TGTGCCAGCAGCCCCCAGGGGGTGGCCGGGGAGCTGTTTTTT CASSPQGVAGELFF
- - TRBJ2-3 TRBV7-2 TGTGCCAGCAGCCACCCACCTCTAAGAGATACGCAGTATTTT CASSHPPLRDTQYF
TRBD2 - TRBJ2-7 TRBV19 TGTGCCAGTAGTATTCTGAGTAGCGGGAGGCACGAGCAGTACTTC CASSILSSGRHEQYF
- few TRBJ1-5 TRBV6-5 TGTGCCAGCAAATCGGGAAATCAGCCCCAGCATTTT CASKSGNQPQHF
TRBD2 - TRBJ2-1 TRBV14 TGTGCCAGCAGCCGACTAGCGGGAGCTATGGATGAGCAGTTCTTC CASSRLAGAMDEQFF
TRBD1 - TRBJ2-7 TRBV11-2 TGTGCCAGCAGCCTAAGACAGGGCACAACCTACGAGCAGTACTTC CASSLRQGTTYEQYF
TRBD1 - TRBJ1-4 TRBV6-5 TGTGCCAGCAGAGGACAGGGGAAAGAAAAACTGTTTTTT CASRGQGKEKLFF
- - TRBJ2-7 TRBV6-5 TGTGCCAGCGGGCAGACCGTCTACGAGCAGTACTTC CASGQTVYEQYF